Following are 15 T cell receptor beta chains from one sample sequenced in a study of T cell responses to AZD1222 COVID-19 vaccine. Method: immunoSEQ multiplex PCR; TCRdb's copy keeps in-frame clones and lacks some. Among 100,000 to 150,000 clones listed, roughly 88% were seen once. Sequenced material: peripheral blood, taken on day 0 of AZD1222 vaccination. These TCRs come from an adult in good health.

In regard to this clone: This specimen includes other DNA sequences encoding the same CDR3. V and J are TRBV19 and TRBJ2-7; tentatively, D is TRBD1 (6 bases). CDR3 length equals 12 residues. Trimming stripped 5 bases from V and 4 bases from J, with 9 bases between. The V gene's germline CDR1 is LNHDA and CDR2 SQIVND (reference sequence). CDR3 nucleotide sequence: TGTGCCAGTAGTGAACAGGGTTACGAGCAGTACTTC. This translates into CASSEQGYEQYF.

The V gene is TRBV11-2, the J gene TRBJ1-3, with D tentatively TRBD1 (6 bases). Germline V gene sequence: CDR1 SGHAT, CDR2 FQNNGV. V was clipped by 7 bases and J by 1 base, with 14 bases between them. This CDR3 comprises 15 residues. The CDR3: CASTQVRGSGNTIYF. The CDR3, as DNA: TGTGCCAGCACCCAAGTCAGGGGATCTGGAAACACCATATATTTT.

The J gene is TRBJ1-5, the V gene TRBV6-1, with a weak D call TRBD1 (5 bases). Germline values: CDR1 MNHNS, CDR2 SASEGT. The CDR3 runs 14 residues. The V gene lost 3 bases and the J gene lost 4 bases, with 10 bases spanning the gap. The CDR3 loop is CASSEGWTNQPQHF. Written as DNA, the CDR3 is TGTGCCAGCAGTGAGGGATGGACAAATCAGCCCCAGCATTTT.

J is TRBJ2-1 and V is TRBV18; the D call may be TRBD1 or TRBD2 (5 bases each). This CDR3 comprises 15 residues. Trimming left V 2 bases short and J 6 bases short, with 14 bases between. Germline CDR1 and CDR2: KGHSH and LQKENI. In DNA form, the CDR3 reads TGTGCCAGCTCACCAAGCCCTGGGGGTACCAATGAGCAGTTCTTC. Residues: CASSPSPGGTNEQFF. Variable domain in full (rest from reference TRBV18 and TRBJ2-1): NAGVMQNPRHLVRRRGQEARLRCSPMKGHSHVYWYRQLPEEGLKFMVYLQKENIIDESGMPKERFSAEFPKEGPSILRIQQVVRGDSAAYFCASSPSPGGTNEQFFGPGTRLTVL.

V and J are TRBV5-6 and TRBJ2-5, with D maybe TRBD1 (6 bases). Trimming removed 4 bases from V and 0 bases from J, with 16 bases in between. This CDR3 spans 16 amino acids. In germline, CDR1 is SGHDT, CDR2 YYEEEE. The CDR3 here is CASSPWWQGNQETQYF. CDR3 nucleotides: TGTGCCAGCAGCCCCTGGTGGCAGGGGAACCAAGAGACCCAGTACTTC.

The rearrangement joins TRBV6-1 to TRBJ1-5; no clear D. CDR3 length: 13 residues. V was clipped by 1 base and J by 5 bases, with 6 bases between them. Germline CDR1 and CDR2: MNHNS and SASEGT. The CDR3 loop reads CASSEVGYQPQHF. The CDR3 DNA reads TGTGCCAGCAGTGAAGTCGGATATCAGCCCCAGCATTTT.

The rearrangement links TRBV27 to TRBJ1-3, with D possibly matching TRBD1 (6 bases). The length of the CDR3 is 16 residues. Trimming shortened V by 3 bases and J by 0 bases, and 12 bases separated the two germline ends. Germline loops: CDR1 MNHEY, CDR2 SMNVEV (reference sequence). The CDR3: CASSFKQGLSGNTIYF. CDR3 in DNA: TGTGCCAGCAGTTTTAAACAGGGCCTCTCTGGAAACACCATATATTTT.

The J gene is TRBJ2-3, the V gene TRBV5-4; no firm D call. Germline V gives CDR1 SGHNT, CDR2 YYREEE (reference sequence). V shed 1 base and J shed 5 bases, with 5 bases lying between them. This CDR3 spans 12 amino acids. In DNA, the CDR3 is TGTGCCAGCAGCTTGTACGGAGATACGCAGTATTTT. It yields the protein CASSLYGDTQYF.

The V and J genes are TRBV24-1 and TRBJ2-1, with TRBD2 identical over 12 bases. Looked up from germline, CDR1 is KGHDR and CDR2 is SFDVKD. CDR3 size: 16 residues. The junction had 4 bases not matched to a gene; V was cut back by 4 bases and J by 4 bases. The CDR3 coding sequence is TGTGCCACCAGTGACCCTAGCGGGGGGGAGTACAATGAGCAGTTCTTC. Translated, it gives CATSDPSGGEYNEQFF.

The V and J genes are TRBV4-3 and TRBJ1-2, with D unresolved. CDR3 length: 15 amino acids. Germline V CDR1 and CDR2: LGHNA, YSLEER. With 5 bases removed from V and 4 bases from J, the gap between germline ends came to 17 bases. CDR3 in DNA: TGCGCCAGCAGCTCTACTAGCTCTATTAGCTATGGCTACACCTTC. This translates into CASSSTSSISYGYTF.

The CDR3 is CASSKGGTDTGELFF. The CDR3 nucleotides read TGTGCCAGCAGTAAGGGGGGTACGGACACCGGGGAGCTGTTTTTT. V and J are TRBV5-4 and TRBJ2-2; D could derive from TRBD1 or TRBD2 (6 bases each). Looked up from germline, CDR1 is SGHNT and CDR2 is YYREEE (reference sequence). V was clipped by 5 bases and J by 3 bases, with 14 bases between them. CDR3 size: 15 residues.

The chain uses TRBV6-4 and TRBJ2-3; maybe TRBD1 (5 bases). The CDR3 extends over 13 amino acids. Looked up from germline, CDR1 is MRHNA and CDR2 is SNTAGT. V lost 5 bases and J 1 base, leaving 7 bases between the germline ends. CDR3 region: CASSLTGTDTQYF. CDR3 nucleotides: TGTGCCAGCAGTTTGACAGGCACAGATACGCAGTATTTT.

V usage is TRBV25-1 and J usage is TRBJ1-6; the D is unclear. The ends were cut back, 4 bases at V and 4 bases at J, with 14 bases in the middle. The CDR3 extends over 16 amino acids. The germline CDR1 and CDR2 sequences are MGHDK and SYGVNS. CDR3 sequence (DNA): TGTGCCAGCAGTGGACACAGTAGGCGATATAATTCACCCCTCCACTTT. It encodes CASSGHSRRYNSPLHF.

The chain has TRBV5-8 and TRBJ2-7; D may be TRBD2 (7 bases). With 3 bases removed from V and 0 bases from J, the gap between germline ends came to 13 bases. Germline V gives CDR1 SGHTS, CDR2 YDEGEE. The CDR3 consists of 15 residues. The CDR3 DNA sequence: TGTGCCAGCAGCTGGGGCGGGGGCCTCTCCTACGAGCAGTACTTC. As protein: CASSWGGGLSYEQYF. Drawing the rest from reference TRBV5-8 and TRBJ2-7, the complete variable domain is EAGVTQSPTHLIKTRGQQATLRCSPISGHTSVYWYQQALGLGLQFLLWYDEGEERNRGNFPPRFSGRQFPNYSSELNVNALELEDSALYLCASSWGGGLSYEQYFGPGTRLTVT.

This clone occurred a few times. This sequence joins TRBV3-1 (or the pseudogene TRBV3-2) and TRBJ1-5; D unresolved. The CDR3 loop spans 14 amino acids. Between the trimmed V and J ends, which lost 0 bases and 7 bases, there was a span of 10 bases. The V gene's germline CDR1 is LGHDT and CDR2 YNNKEL (reference sequence). In DNA, the CDR3 is TGTGCCAGCAGCCAAGACCCGAGTACCCAGCCCCAGCATTTT. Translating it yields CASSQDPSTQPQHF.